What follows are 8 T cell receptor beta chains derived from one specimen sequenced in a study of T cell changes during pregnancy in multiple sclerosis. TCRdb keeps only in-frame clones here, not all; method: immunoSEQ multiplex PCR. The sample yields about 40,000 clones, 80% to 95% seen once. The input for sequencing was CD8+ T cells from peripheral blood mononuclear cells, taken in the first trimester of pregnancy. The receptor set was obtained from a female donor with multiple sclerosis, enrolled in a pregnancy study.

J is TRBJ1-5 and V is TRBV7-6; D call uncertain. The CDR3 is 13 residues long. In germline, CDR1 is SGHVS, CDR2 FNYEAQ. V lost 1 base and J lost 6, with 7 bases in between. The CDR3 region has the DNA TGTGCCAGCAGCTTAGGTGAGGGTCAGCCCCAGCATTTT. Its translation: CASSLGEGQPQHF.

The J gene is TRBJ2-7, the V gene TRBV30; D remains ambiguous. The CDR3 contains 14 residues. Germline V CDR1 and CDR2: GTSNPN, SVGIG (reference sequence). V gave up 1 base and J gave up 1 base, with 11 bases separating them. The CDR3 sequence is CAWSGLGASYEQYF. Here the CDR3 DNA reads TGTGCCTGGAGTGGTTTGGGCGCATCCTACGAGCAGTACTTC. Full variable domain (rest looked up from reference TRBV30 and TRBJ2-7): SQTIHQWPATLVQPVGSPLSLECTVEGTSNPNLYWYRQAAGRGLQLLFYSVGIGQISSEVPQNLSASRPQDRQFILSSKKLLLSDSGFYLCAWSGLGASYEQYFGPGTRLTVT.

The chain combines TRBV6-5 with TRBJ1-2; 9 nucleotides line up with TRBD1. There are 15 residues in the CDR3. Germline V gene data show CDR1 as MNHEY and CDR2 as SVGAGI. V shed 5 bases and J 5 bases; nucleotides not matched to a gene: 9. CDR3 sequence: CASSMNYGTGYGYTF. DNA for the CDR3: TGTGCCAGCAGTATGAACTACGGGACAGGGTATGGCTACACCTTC.

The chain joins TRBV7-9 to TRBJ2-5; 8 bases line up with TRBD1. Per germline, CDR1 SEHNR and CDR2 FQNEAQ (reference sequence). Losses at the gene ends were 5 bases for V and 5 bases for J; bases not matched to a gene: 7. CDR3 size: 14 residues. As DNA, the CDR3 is TGTGCCAGCAGCACGGACAGGGTCGGGGAGACCCAGTACTTC. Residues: CASSTDRVGETQYF.

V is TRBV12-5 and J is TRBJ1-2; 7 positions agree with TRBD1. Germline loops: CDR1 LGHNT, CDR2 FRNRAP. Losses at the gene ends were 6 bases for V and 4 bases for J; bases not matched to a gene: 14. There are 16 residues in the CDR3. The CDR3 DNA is TGTGCTAGTGGGTTCCAAACAGGGGAGAGTGTCTATGGCTACACCTTC. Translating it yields CASGFQTGESVYGYTF.

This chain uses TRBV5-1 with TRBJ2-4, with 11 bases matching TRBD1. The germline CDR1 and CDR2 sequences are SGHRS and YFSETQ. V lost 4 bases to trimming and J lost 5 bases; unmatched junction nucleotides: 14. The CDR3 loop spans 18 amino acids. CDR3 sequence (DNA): TGCGCCAGCAGCCTGACCGGGACAGGGGGTGGTTTGGAAAACATTCAGTACTTC. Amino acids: CASSLTGTGGGLENIQYF.

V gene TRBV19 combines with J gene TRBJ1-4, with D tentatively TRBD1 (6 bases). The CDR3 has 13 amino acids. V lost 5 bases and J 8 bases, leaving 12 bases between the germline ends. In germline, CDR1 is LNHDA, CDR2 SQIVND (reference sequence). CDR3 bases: TGTGCCAGTAGTCTGACAGGCGGCGAAAAACTGTTTTTT. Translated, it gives CASSLTGGEKLFF.

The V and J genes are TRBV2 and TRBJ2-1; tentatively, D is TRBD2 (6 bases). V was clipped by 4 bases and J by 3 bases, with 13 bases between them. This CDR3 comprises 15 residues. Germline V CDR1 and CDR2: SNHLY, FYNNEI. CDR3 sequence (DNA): TGTGCCAGCAGTGGATTAGCGGACGACTACAATGAGCAGTTCTTC. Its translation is CASSGLADDYNEQFF.